Following are 11 T cell receptor beta chains from one sample sequenced in a study of cytomegalovirus exposure and HLA in healthy donors. This PCR relied on a set of 60 Vbeta primers and 13 Jbeta primers. The assay was immunoSEQ multiplex PCR, and TCRdb's table has in-frame clones only and misses some. In the table there are 140,000 to 150,000 clones, roughly 78% of which are singletons. The sample taken for sequencing was PBMCs. These receptors all come from a man between 40 and 49 years old in good health and CMV-seropositive.

This chain links TRBV27 with TRBJ1-2, with TRBD1 matching over 10 bases. The CDR3 is 15 residues long. Germline lookup yields CDR1 MNHEY and CDR2 SMNVEV (reference sequence). After removal of 7 bases from V and 4 bases from J, the junction contained 9 bases not matched to a gene. The CDR3 loop is CASTQRQGAGYGYTF. CDR3 nucleotides: TGTGCCAGCACCCAGAGACAGGGGGCCGGCTATGGCTACACCTTC.

This CDR3 is CASSVTGSEQYF. In DNA, the CDR3 is TGTGCCAGCAGTGTAACAGGTTCCGAGCAGTACTTC. This rearrangement joins TRBV6-1 to TRBJ2-5; tentatively, D is TRBD1 (5 bases). The DNA matches TRBJ2-7 better at its end, which makes the J call doubtful. The CDR3 totals 12 residues. Germline V gene sequence: CDR1 MNHNS, CDR2 SASEGT.

The chain links TRBV7-2 to TRBJ2-2, with D tentatively TRBD2 (6 bases). The germline V gene encodes CDR1 SGHTA and CDR2 FQGNSA. The CDR3 has 15 residues. V was trimmed by 5 bases and J by 7 bases, leaving 17 bases between them. The CDR3 loop is CASSPTPGRSGELFF. Here the CDR3 DNA reads TGTGCCAGCAGCCCCACCCCGGGGAGGAGCGGGGAGCTGTTTTTT. The variable domain in full, completed from reference TRBV7-2 and TRBJ2-2, reads GAGVSQSPSNKVTEKGKDVELRCDPISGHTALYWYRQSLGQGLEFLIYFQGNSAPDKSGLPSDRFSAERTGGSVSTLTIQRTQQEDSAVYLCASSPTPGRSGELFFGEGSRLTVL.

This clone was observed a single time. V and J are TRBV6-5 and TRBJ1-3; D may be TRBD1 (5 bases). CDR3 length: 14 amino acids. V was trimmed by 6 bases and J by 0 bases, leaving 9 bases between them. Germline V gives CDR1 MNHEY, CDR2 SVGAGI. CDR3 DNA: TGTGCCAGCAGAGACAGTTACTCTGGAAACACCATATATTTT. Translating gives CASRDSYSGNTIYF.

This clone was observed a few times. The chain uses TRBV28 and TRBJ1-5, with 7 positions matching TRBD1. Germline CDR1 is MDHEN and CDR2 is SYDVKM. The trim removed 5 bases at V and 0 bases at J, leaving 7 bases unmatched. This CDR3 has 16 residues. The CDR3 region has the DNA TGTGCCAGCAGTCAACAGGGACAGTATAGCAATCAGCCCCAGCATTTT. This sequence encodes CASSQQGQYSNQPQHF. Looking up the rest from reference TRBV28 and TRBJ1-5 gives the full variable domain: DVKVTQSSRYLVKRTGEKVFLECVQDMDHENMFWYRQDPGLGLRLIYFSYDVKMKEKGDIPEGYSVSREKKERFSLILESASTNQTSMYLCASSQQGQYSNQPQHFGDGTRLSIL.

The V call is TRBV27, the J call TRBJ2-1; 12 bases line up with TRBD2. There are 14 residues in the CDR3. With 7 bases clipped from V and 9 bases from J, the junction kept 7 bases outside the gene matches. CDR1 is MNHEY, CDR2 SMNVEV, per germline (reference sequence). CDR3 DNA sequence: TGTGCCAGCAACCGACTAGCGGGAGTTCGTGAGCAGTTCTTC. It is translated as CASNRLAGVREQFF.

The V and J genes are TRBV19 and TRBJ1-3; D is unresolved. CDR3 size: 15 residues. CDR1 and CDR2 from the germline V gene are LNHDA and SQIVND (reference sequence). Trimming took off 6 bases at V and 0 bases at J, with 12 bases between the two ends. The CDR3 sequence is CASREQLISGNTIYF. The CDR3 DNA follows: TGTGCCAGTAGAGAACAGCTGATCTCTGGAAACACCATATATTTT. The full variable domain, with the rest looked up from reference TRBV19 and TRBJ1-3, is DGGITQSPKYLFRKEGQNVTLSCEQNLNHDAMYWYRQDPGQGLRLIYYSQIVNDFQKGDIAEGYSVSREKKESFPLTVTSAQKNPTAFYLCASREQLISGNTIYFGEGSWLTVV.

V is TRBV28 and J is TRBJ2-7; TRBD1 matches at 11 bases. Looked up from germline, CDR1 is MDHEN and CDR2 is SYDVKM. With 5 bases clipped from V and 4 bases from J, the junction kept 7 bases outside the gene matches. This CDR3 spans 15 amino acids. CDR3 in DNA: TGTGCCAGCAGTATTCGGACAGGGGGCCTTTACGAGCAGTACTTC. The encoded protein is CASSIRTGGLYEQYF.

CDR3 sequence (DNA): TGTGCCAGCTCACCAGGGAACGGGAACACAGATACGCAGTATTTT. Translation gives CASSPGNGNTDTQYF. The V call is TRBV18, the J call TRBJ2-3; a possible D gene is TRBD2 (5 bases). Trimming pared 2 bases from V and 2 bases from J, leaving 11 bases between. The CDR3 contains 15 residues. In germline, CDR1 is KGHSH, CDR2 LQKENI.

This clone was detected once. The chain carries TRBV9 and TRBJ2-7; 10 bases match TRBD1. The ends lost 4 bases at V and 6 bases at J; junction bases unmatched: 7. Germline CDR1 reads SGDLS; CDR2 reads YYNGEE. This CDR3 has 14 residues. The CDR3 sequence: CASSSATGGSEQYF. As DNA, the CDR3 is TGTGCCAGCAGCTCAGCGACAGGGGGCTCCGAGCAGTACTTC.

The chain carries TRBV4-3 and TRBJ2-5; no firm D call. The CDR3 has 14 residues. Trimming took off 1 base at V and 5 bases at J, with 11 bases between the two ends. CDR1 LGHNA and CDR2 YSLEER come from the germline V gene. CDR3 in DNA: TGCGCCAGCAGCCAAGCTAGGTATGAGGAGACCCAGTACTTC. It specifies CASSQARYEETQYF.